This TCR beta chain was sequenced during a study of blood T cell repertoires in COVID-19. Assay used: immunoSEQ multiplex PCR; TCRdb lists only in-frame clones, some missing. The table lists approximately 340,000 clones, more than 85% of them singletons. Trimming removed 1 base at V and 0 bases at J, with 6 bases between. The germline V gene encodes CDR1 SGHTA and CDR2 FQGNSA. This CDR3 has 14 amino acids. Source material: PBMCs or T cells enriched from blood (not recorded which). The sequence was collected from a woman in her forties who had been exposed to COVID-19. The gene calls are TRBV7-2 and TRBJ1-1; D is unresolved. The CDR3 reads CASSLGPMNTEAFF. The DNA of the CDR3 is TGTGCCAGCAGCTTAGGTCCCATGAACACTGAAGCTTTCTTT.